This is a list of T cell receptor beta chains from one sample in a study of regulatory T cells in long-lasting Graves disease. TCRdb independently ran MiXCR on the multiplex PCR reads; one entry per CDR3 protein. The table includes 650,000 to 700,000 distinct CDR3 sequences, approximately 29% detected once. The sequenced sample was peripheral blood mononuclear cells (PBMCs), obtained when the disease was refractory, from a patient treated with antithyroid drugs. Receptors were obtained from a female donor with Graves disease. Each CDR3 is given with its conserved first and last residue. Fields, in order: CDR3 protein, CDR3 DNA, J gene, D gene, V gene, clone size. D genes are given only for firm matches. Clone size is stated in some rows and not others, as once, few, many or a class when expanded.

CDR3aa: CSVVDGSYEQYF
CDR3nt: TGCAGCGTTGTGGACGGTTCCTACGAGCAGTACTTC
j_gene: TRBJ2-7
d_gene: -
v_gene: TRBV29-1
abundance: many

CDR3aa: CASSETPDRNEKLFF
CDR3nt: TGTGCCAGCAGTGAGACCCCGGACCGTAATGAAAAACTGTTTTTT
j_gene: TRBJ1-4
d_gene: -
v_gene: TRBV6-1
abundance: -

CDR3aa: CASSGQARPDTNYGYTF
CDR3nt: TGTGCCAGCAGCGGACAGGCCAGGCCCGATACTAACTATGGCTACACCTTC
j_gene: TRBJ1-2
d_gene: TRBD1
v_gene: TRBV3-1
abundance: few

CDR3aa: CASSIITSTRGYTF
CDR3nt: TGTGCCAGTAGTATAATCACCTCGACCCGTGGCTACACCTTC
j_gene: TRBJ1-2
d_gene: -
v_gene: TRBV19
abundance: -

CDR3aa: CASSTLLGEDTEAFF
CDR3nt: TGTGCCAGCAGTACCTTGTTAGGGGAGGACACTGAAGCTTTCTTT
j_gene: TRBJ1-1
d_gene: -
v_gene: TRBV27
abundance: -

CDR3aa: CASSAGGREAFF
CDR3nt: TGTGCCAGCAGCGCAGGGGGCAGGGAGGCTTTCTTT
j_gene: TRBJ1-1
d_gene: TRBD1
v_gene: TRBV11-3
abundance: many

CDR3aa: CAGSGPITGELFF
CDR3nt: TGTGCCGGTTCGGGACCGATCACCGGGGAGCTGTTTTTT
j_gene: TRBJ2-2
d_gene: -
v_gene: TRBV3-1
abundance: -

CDR3aa: CASSSGSGYEQYF
CDR3nt: TGTGCCAGCAGCTCCGGGTCAGGCTACGAGCAGTACTTC
j_gene: TRBJ2-7
d_gene: -
v_gene: TRBV11-2
abundance: few

CDR3aa: CAIITGSGTEAFF
CDR3nt: TGTGCCATCATTACAGGGTCGGGCACTGAAGCTTTCTTT
j_gene: TRBJ1-1
d_gene: -
v_gene: TRBV10-3
abundance: -

CDR3aa: CASSPLLGASGNTIYF
CDR3nt: TGTGCCAGCAGCCCACTCCTGGGGGCCTCTGGAAACACCATATATTTT
j_gene: TRBJ1-3
d_gene: -
v_gene: TRBV7-6
abundance: -

CDR3aa: CASSPVLGGNQPQHF
CDR3nt: TGTGCCAGCAGCCCCGTCCTCGGGGGCAATCAGCCCCAGCATTTT
j_gene: TRBJ1-5
d_gene: -
v_gene: TRBV12-3/TRBV12-4
abundance: many

CDR3aa: CASSFGQGGSGNTIYF
CDR3nt: TGTGCCAGCAGCTTCGGACAGGGGGGCTCTGGAAACACCATATATTTT
j_gene: TRBJ1-3
d_gene: TRBD1
v_gene: TRBV7-9
abundance: few

CDR3aa: CASSPSGVRNGELFF
CDR3nt: TGTGCCAGCAGCCCCTCGGGGGTAAGGAACGGGGAGCTGTTTTTT
j_gene: TRBJ2-2
d_gene: -
v_gene: TRBV4-2
abundance: -

CDR3aa: CASSHRRGEAFF
CDR3nt: TGTGCCAGCAGCCACCGCAGGGGTGAAGCTTTCTTT
j_gene: TRBJ1-1
d_gene: -
v_gene: TRBV3-1
abundance: few

CDR3aa: CASSLTGGRTEAFF
CDR3nt: TGTGCCAGCAGTTTGACAGGGGGGCGCACTGAAGCTTTCTTT
j_gene: TRBJ1-1
d_gene: TRBD1
v_gene: TRBV12-3/TRBV12-4
abundance: many

CDR3aa: CASSQIRTGGSETQYF
CDR3nt: TGCGCCAGCAGCCAGATACGGACAGGAGGGTCAGAGACCCAGTACTTC
j_gene: TRBJ2-5
d_gene: -
v_gene: TRBV4-1
abundance: once

CDR3aa: CAISGQGYEQYF
CDR3nt: TGTGCCATCAGTGGTCAGGGCTACGAGCAGTACTTC
j_gene: TRBJ2-7
d_gene: -
v_gene: TRBV10-3
abundance: many

CDR3aa: CASSTSPDQTYEQYF
CDR3nt: TGTGCCAGTAGTACAAGCCCCGACCAGACCTACGAGCAGTACTTC
j_gene: TRBJ2-7
d_gene: -
v_gene: TRBV19
abundance: -

CDR3aa: CASSFTGAVGETQYF
CDR3nt: TGTGCCAGCAGTTTTACAGGGGCGGTAGGGGAGACCCAGTACTTC
j_gene: TRBJ2-5
d_gene: TRBD1
v_gene: TRBV12-3/TRBV12-4
abundance: -

CDR3aa: CASTPLVMWVNTEAFF
CDR3nt: TGTGCCAGCACTCCACTCGTTATGTGGGTGAACACTGAAGCTTTCTTT
j_gene: TRBJ1-1
d_gene: -
v_gene: TRBV28
abundance: -

CDR3aa: CASSQRQGGYEQYF
CDR3nt: TGCGCCAGCAGCCAAAGGCAGGGCGGCTACGAGCAGTACTTC
j_gene: TRBJ2-7
d_gene: -
v_gene: TRBV4-1
abundance: once

CDR3aa: CASSTTGAGTGELFF
CDR3nt: TGCGCCAGCAGCACGACAGGGGCGGGCACCGGGGAGCTGTTTTTT
j_gene: TRBJ2-2
d_gene: TRBD1
v_gene: TRBV5-1
abundance: -

CDR3aa: CASSLNGGFSPLHF
CDR3nt: TGTGCCAGCAGCCTTAACGGGGGGTTTTCACCCCTCCACTTT
j_gene: TRBJ1-6
d_gene: -
v_gene: TRBV27
abundance: many

CDR3aa: CASSSLPYNSPLHF
CDR3nt: TGTGCCAGCAGTTCTCTCCCTTATAATTCACCCCTCCACTTT
j_gene: TRBJ1-6
d_gene: -
v_gene: TRBV2
abundance: few

CDR3aa: CASRRGQGAFF
CDR3nt: TGTGCCAGCAGGAGGGGACAGGGAGCTTTCTTT
j_gene: TRBJ1-1
d_gene: TRBD1
v_gene: TRBV28
abundance: -

CDR3aa: CASSPRQFSSYEQYF
CDR3nt: TGTGCCAGCAGTCCCCGACAGTTTAGCTCCTACGAGCAGTACTTC
j_gene: TRBJ2-7
d_gene: -
v_gene: TRBV12-3/TRBV12-4
abundance: few